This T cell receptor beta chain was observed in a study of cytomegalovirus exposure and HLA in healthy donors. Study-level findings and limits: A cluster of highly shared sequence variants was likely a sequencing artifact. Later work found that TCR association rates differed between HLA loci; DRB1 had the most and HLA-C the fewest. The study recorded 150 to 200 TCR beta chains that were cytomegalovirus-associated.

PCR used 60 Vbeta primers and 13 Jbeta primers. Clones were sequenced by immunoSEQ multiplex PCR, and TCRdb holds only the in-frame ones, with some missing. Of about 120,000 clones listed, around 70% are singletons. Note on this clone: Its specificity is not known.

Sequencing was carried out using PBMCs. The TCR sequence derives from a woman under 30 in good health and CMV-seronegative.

The CDR3 is CAWSVYRGGGVEQFF. The CDR3, as DNA: TGTGCCTGGAGTGTATATAGGGGCGGGGGGGTTGAGCAGTTCTTC. The chain couples TRBV30 to TRBJ2-1; 9 bases are shared with TRBD2. V dropped 0 bases and J dropped 9; count of bases not matched to a gene: 9. The CDR3 runs 15 residues. Looked up from germline, CDR1 is GTSNPN and CDR2 is SVGIG (reference sequence). The full variable domain, in which reference TRBV30 and TRBJ2-1 provide the parts outside the CDR3, is SQTIHQWPATLVQPVGSPLSLECTVEGTSNPNLYWYRQAAGRGLQLLFYSVGIGQISSEVPQNLSASRPQDRQFILSSKKLLLSDSGFYLCAWSVYRGGGVEQFFGPGTRLTVL.